Shown below are 9 T cell receptor beta chains from a single sample sequenced in a study of blood T cell repertoires in COVID-19. The assay was immunoSEQ multiplex PCR, and TCRdb's table has in-frame clones only and misses some. This table has approximately 210,000 clones, 80% to 90% appearing once. What was sequenced was peripheral blood. The receptors here all came from a man aged 30 to 39 who had recovered from COVID-19.

The CDR3 spells CASSKGVVSRGDERGPKNIQYF. CDR3 bases: TGTGCCAGCAGCAAAGGAGTGGTGTCGAGGGGCGATGAGCGGGGACCCAAAAACATTCAGTACTTC. The genes are TRBV21-1 and TRBJ2-4; the table's D call of TRBD2 was not tested on the DNA. TRBV21-1 is designated a pseudogene. CDR3 length: 22 amino acids.

J is TRBJ1-2 and V is TRBV4-3, with a possible D match to TRBD1 (6 bases). Trimming took off 0 bases at V and 4 bases at J, with 9 bases between the two ends. CDR3 length: 14 amino acids. In germline, CDR1 is LGHNA, CDR2 YSLEER. In DNA form, the CDR3 reads TGCGCCAGCAGCCAAGATACCAGGGGCTATGGCTACACCTTC. It encodes CASSQDTRGYGYTF.

CDR3 loop: CASSRSEAGSSGLHF. The CDR3 nucleotides are TGTGCCAGCAGTAGGAGCGAGGCGGGCTCCTCGGGCCTCCACTTT. V gene TRBV6-2 or TRBV6-3 combines with J gene TRBJ1-6; D gene ambiguous. The germline CDR1 and CDR2 sequences are MNHEY and SVGEGT. V shed 5 bases and J shed 15 bases, with 23 bases lying between them. The CDR3 loop spans 15 amino acids.

There are many counts of this clone. V and J are TRBV19 and TRBJ1-6, with 9 bases lining up with TRBD1. The germline V gene encodes CDR1 LNHDA and CDR2 SQIVND (reference sequence). The V segment lost 8 bases and the J segment 10 bases; nucleotides outside the gene matches: 9. The CDR3 has 14 residues. The CDR3 region is CASSRDREDSPLHF. The CDR3 nucleotides are TGTGCCAGTTCGAGGGACAGGGAGGACTCACCCCTCCACTTT.

The gene calls are TRBV21-1 and TRBJ2-7; the table gives TRBD2 as D, unverified against the DNA. TRBV21-1 is described as a pseudogene. This CDR3 is built from 12 residues. CDR3 DNA sequence: TGTGCCAGCAGGGAGCCCTTTGACGAGCAGTACTTC. This codes for CASREPFDEQYF.

This rearrangement joins TRBV6-5 to TRBJ1-4, with 9 bases identical to TRBD1. The CDR3 is made up of 13 amino acids. The V gene's germline CDR1 is MNHEY and CDR2 SVGAGI. The J segment lost 7 bases and the V segment lost 6 bases, leaving 3 bases of the junction unmatched. The CDR3 region has the DNA TGTGCCAGCAGACAGGGGGCTGGTGAAAAACTGTTTTTT. Amino acid sequence: CASRQGAGEKLFF.

About this clone itself: At one boundary the junction diverges from the germline segment, which might be a read error. The chain uses TRBV2 and TRBJ1-2; 11 bases fit TRBD1. CDR3 length: 17 amino acids. The germline gives CDR1 SNHLY, CDR2 FYNNEI. CDR3 DNA sequence: TGTGCCAGCATTGAAAGGACAGGGGGCCCGTTGGTGGGTGGCTACACCTTC. This codes for CASIERTGGPLVGGYTF.

The gene calls are TRBV4-3 and TRBJ2-1; 9 bases are a match to TRBD2. This CDR3 has 16 residues. CDR1 LGHNA and CDR2 YSLEER come from the germline V gene. V shed 2 bases and J 1 base; nucleotides not matched to a gene: 3. The CDR3 sequence is CASSQSGGRSYNEQFF. The CDR3 nucleotides read TGCGCCAGCAGCCAAAGCGGGGGGAGGTCCTACAATGAGCAGTTCTTC.

The CDR3 sequence is CASSKLSDRVDGYTF. CDR3 sequence (DNA): TGTGCCAGCAGCAAATTATCGGACAGGGTCGATGGCTACACCTTC. The chain employs TRBV21-1 and TRBJ1-2; the D call in the table, TRBD1, was not verified against the DNA. TRBV21-1 has pseudogene status. The CDR3 consists of 15 residues.